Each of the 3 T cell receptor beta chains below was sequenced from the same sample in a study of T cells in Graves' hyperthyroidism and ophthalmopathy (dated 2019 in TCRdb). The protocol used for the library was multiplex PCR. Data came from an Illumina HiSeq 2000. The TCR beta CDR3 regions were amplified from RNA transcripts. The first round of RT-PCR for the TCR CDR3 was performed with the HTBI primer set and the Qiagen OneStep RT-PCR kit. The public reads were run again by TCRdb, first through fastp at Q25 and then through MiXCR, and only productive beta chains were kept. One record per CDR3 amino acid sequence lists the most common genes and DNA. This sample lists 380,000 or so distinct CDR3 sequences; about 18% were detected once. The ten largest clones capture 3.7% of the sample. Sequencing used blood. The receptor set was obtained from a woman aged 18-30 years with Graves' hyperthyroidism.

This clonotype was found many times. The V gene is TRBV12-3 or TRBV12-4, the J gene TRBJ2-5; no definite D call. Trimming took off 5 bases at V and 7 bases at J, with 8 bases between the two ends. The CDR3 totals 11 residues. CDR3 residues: CASSTLGTQYF. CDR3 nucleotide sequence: TGTGCCAGCAGTACCCTGGGGACCCAGTACTTC.

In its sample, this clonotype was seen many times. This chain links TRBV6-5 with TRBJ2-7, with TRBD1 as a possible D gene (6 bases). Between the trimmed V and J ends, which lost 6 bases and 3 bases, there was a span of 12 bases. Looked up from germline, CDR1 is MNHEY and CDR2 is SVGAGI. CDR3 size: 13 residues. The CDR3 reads CASSRTVLYEQYF. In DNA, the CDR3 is TGTGCCAGCAGCCGGACAGTTCTCTACGAGCAGTACTTC.

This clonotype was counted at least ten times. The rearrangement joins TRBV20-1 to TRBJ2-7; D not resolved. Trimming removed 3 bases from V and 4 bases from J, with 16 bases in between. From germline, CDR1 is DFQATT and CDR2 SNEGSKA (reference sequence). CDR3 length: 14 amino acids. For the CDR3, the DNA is TGCAGTGCTAGCTGGCAGGCGAAGCCTTACGAGCAGTACTTC. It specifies CSASWQAKPYEQYF.